These 19 T cell receptor beta chains were all obtained from the same sample, sequenced in a study of OX40 agonist ivuxolimab in advanced cancers. Here immunoSEQ multiplex PCR was the method, and the copy in TCRdb shows in-frame clones only, minus some. The sample carries approximately 40,000 clones, around nine tenths recorded once. Sequenced here: CD4+ or CD8+ T cells sorted from blood, sampled in a trial of the OX40 agonist ivuxolimab. The origin of the receptors is an adult with an advanced solid tumor such as melanoma, head and neck, liver or kidney cancer.

V is TRBV6-6 and J is TRBJ2-4; unclear D gene. Germline CDR1 MNHNY, CDR2 SVGAGI (reference sequence). The CDR3 totals 13 residues. V gave up 8 bases and J gave up 0 bases, with 8 bases separating them. The CDR3, as DNA: TGTGCCAGCCTTTTACTAGCCAAAAACATTCAGTACTTC. Amino acids: CASLLLAKNIQYF.

The rearrangement uses TRBV27 and TRBJ2-3, with 7 bases identical to TRBD1. V lost 5 bases, J lost 6 bases, and 17 bases stayed unmatched. The CDR3 extends over 17 amino acids. The germline CDR1 and CDR2 sequences are MNHEY and SMNVEV (reference sequence). In nucleotides, the CDR3 is TGTGCCAGCAGTCCCCTCGGGACGGCTAAGGGACAGGATACGCAGTATTTT. It yields the protein CASSPLGTAKGQDTQYF.

The V call is TRBV29-1, the J call TRBJ2-5, with 9 bases aligning to TRBD1. Near its end, the DNA agrees better with TRBJ2-7, so the J call may be wrong. Germline CDR1 is SQVTM and CDR2 is ANQGSEA. This CDR3 has 13 residues. The CDR3 region is CSAGTGSSYEQYF. CDR3 coding DNA: TGCAGCGCCGGGACAGGGAGCTCCTACGAGCAGTACTTC.

This chain connects TRBV7-2 to TRBJ2-1; 8 bases line up with TRBD2. Trimming cost V 3 bases and J 9 bases; bases outside gene matches: 13. The CDR3 is 16 amino acids. The germline V gene has CDR1 SGHTA and CDR2 FQGNSA. This CDR3 is CASSFRGASGLSEQFF. The CDR3 nucleotides read TGTGCCAGCAGCTTCCGGGGGGCTAGCGGGTTATCTGAGCAGTTCTTC.

The rearrangement joins TRBV10-2 to TRBJ2-5; D perhaps matches TRBD2 (6 bases). The J call is uncertain, as TRBJ2-7 better fits the DNA end. Germline values: CDR1 WSHSY, CDR2 SAAADI. This CDR3 is 13 amino acids long. The CDR3 loop reads CASSERGYYEQYF. CDR3 nucleotides: TGCGCCAGCAGTGAGCGGGGGTACTACGAGCAGTACTTC.

The chain combines TRBV15 with TRBJ1-6, with D possibly being TRBD1 (6 bases). The V end was cut by 0 bases, the J end by 9 bases, with 12 bases between. Germline CDR1 LNHNV, CDR2 YYDKDF (reference sequence). The CDR3 is made up of 15 amino acids. As DNA, the CDR3 is TGTGCCACCAGCAGAGATTCTGGGGGGCCTTCACCCCTCCACTTT. Translation gives CATSRDSGGPSPLHF.

The chain links TRBV4-1 to TRBJ2-5; 9 bases map to TRBD2. The ends lost 1 base at V and 2 bases at J; junction bases unmatched: 8. CDR3 length: 17 residues. Germline V gives CDR1 MGHRA, CDR2 YSYEKL. CDR3 in amino acids: CASSQVWLAGTQETQYF. CDR3 bases: TGCGCCAGCAGCCAAGTATGGCTAGCGGGAACTCAAGAGACCCAGTACTTC.

CDR3: CASSLDTPYEQYF. The CDR3 bases are TGCGCCAGCAGCTTGGACACCCCCTACGAGCAGTACTTC. The V gene is TRBV5-1, the J gene TRBJ2-7; D uncertain. The CDR3 runs 13 residues. Germline CDR1 and CDR2: SGHRS and YFSETQ. The V and J ends lost 0 bases and 2 bases respectively, with 6 bases between them.

This chain joins TRBV30 and TRBJ1-1, with D possibly TRBD1 on 5 matching bases. The V and J ends lost 5 bases and 4 bases respectively, with 14 bases between them. The V gene's germline CDR1 is GTSNPN and CDR2 SVGIG (reference sequence). The CDR3 contains 13 residues. In DNA, the CDR3 is TGTGCCTGGGCGTCCGGGGGGTTCACTGAAGCTTTCTTT. Residues: CAWASGGFTEAFF.

This clone was counted a single time. The rearrangement uses TRBV15 and TRBJ1-1; D remains ambiguous. CDR1 LNHNV and CDR2 YYDKDF come from the germline V gene (reference sequence). Trimming pared 1 base from V and 4 bases from J, leaving 7 bases between. This CDR3 region has 13 residues. For the CDR3, the DNA is TGTGCCACCAGCAGAGTTAAGGGCACTGAAGCTTTCTTT. Amino acids: CATSRVKGTEAFF.

This clone was recorded once. The chain employs TRBV6-1 and TRBJ1-2, with D tentatively TRBD1 (5 bases). The V gene lost 2 bases and the J gene lost 4 bases, with 23 bases spanning the gap. CDR1 and CDR2 from the germline V gene are MNHNS and SASEGT. This CDR3 is built from 18 residues. CDR3 in DNA: TGTGCCAGCAGTGAATCCCCCATGTACAGGACCTTGATCTATGGCTACACCTTC. Translated: CASSESPMYRTLIYGYTF.

The chain carries TRBV2 and TRBJ2-5, with D maybe TRBD2 (6 bases). Trimming cost V 6 bases and J 5 bases, with 10 bases left between them. CDR1 and CDR2 from the germline V gene are SNHLY and FYNNEI. The CDR3 is 12 amino acids. The CDR3 region is CASRGDWETQYF. As DNA, the CDR3 is TGTGCCAGCAGGGGGGACTGGGAGACCCAGTACTTC.

This clone was seen a handful of times. This chain joins TRBV15 and TRBJ1-1; D remains ambiguous. There are 11 residues in the CDR3. The V gene's germline CDR1 is LNHNV and CDR2 YYDKDF (reference sequence). Trimming pared 6 bases from V and 1 base from J, leaving 3 bases between. The DNA of the CDR3 is TGTGCCACCAGTAAGAACACTGAAGCTTTCTTT. Protein: CATSKNTEAFF. The entire variable domain, with the rest obtained from reference TRBV15 and TRBJ1-1, is as follows: DAMVIQNPRYQVTQFGKPVTLSCSQTLNHNVMYWYQQKSSQAPKLLFHYYDKDFNNEADTPDNFQSRRPNTSFCFLDIRSPGLGDTAMYLCATSKNTEAFFGQGTRLTVV.

The chain has TRBV13 and TRBJ1-2, with D possibly being TRBD1 (6 bases). Trimming pared 8 bases from V and 10 bases from J, leaving 17 bases between. Germline CDR1 and CDR2: PRHDT and FYEKMQ (reference sequence). The CDR3 loop spans 12 amino acids. CDR3 amino acids: CASGVGGRVYTF. The CDR3 region has the DNA TGTGCCAGCGGAGTAGGGGGGCGAGTCTACACCTTC.

The CDR3 region has the DNA TGTGCCAGCACCAGACTAGCGGGAGGGGACGAGCAGTACTTC. It translates to CASTRLAGGDEQYF. This chain connects TRBV28 to TRBJ2-7; 14 positions match TRBD2. The CDR3 consists of 14 residues. The germline CDR1 and CDR2 sequences are MDHEN and SYDVKM. Losses at the gene ends were 7 bases for V and 5 bases for J; bases not matched to a gene: 4.

The gene calls are TRBV6-5 and TRBJ2-3; D ambiguous. Trimming took 0 bases from V and 0 from J, leaving 7 bases between them. Per germline, CDR1 MNHEY and CDR2 SVGAGI. The CDR3 runs to 15 residues. CDR3 in DNA: TGTGCCAGCAGTTACTCGAGTATAAGCACAGATACGCAGTATTTT. Amino acids: CASSYSSISTDTQYF.

This sequence joins TRBV4-2 and TRBJ2-7; 9 nucleotides line up with TRBD2. Trimming at V came to 1 base and at J to 4 bases, leaving 11 bases not matched to a gene. This CDR3 comprises 17 residues. The V gene's germline CDR1 is LGHNA and CDR2 YNFKEQ. The CDR3 loop is CASSQGGGREGRYEQYF. The CDR3 DNA reads TGTGCCAGCAGCCAAGGGGGGGGGCGGGAGGGCCGGTACGAGCAGTACTTC.

This clone was counted only a few times. The V and J genes are TRBV11-1 and TRBJ2-5; tentative D call: TRBD1 (6 bases). V lost 4 bases, J lost 0 bases, and 12 bases lay in between. CDR1 and CDR2 from the germline V gene are SGHAT and FQDESV (reference sequence). CDR3 length equals 15 residues. DNA for the CDR3: TGTGCCAGCAGCTATCAAAGGGGGTACCAAGAGACCCAGTACTTC. Its protein product is CASSYQRGYQETQYF. Filled out from reference TRBV11-1 and TRBJ2-5, the complete variable domain reads EAEVAQSPRYKITEKSQAVAFWCDPISGHATLYWYRQILGQGPELLVQFQDESVVDDSQLPKDRFSAERLKGVDSTLKIQPAELGDSAMYLCASSYQRGYQETQYFGPGTRLLVL.

The V call is TRBV11-3, the J call TRBJ1-3, with TRBD1 matching over 7 bases. The length of the CDR3 is 15 residues. V shed 3 bases and J 4 bases; nucleotides not matched to a gene: 6. CDR1 is SGHNT and CDR2 is YENEEA in the germline V gene. The CDR3 loop reads CASSFQTGVGNTIYF. The CDR3 bases are TGTGCCAGCAGCTTTCAAACAGGGGTGGGAAACACCATATATTTT.